The 20 T cell receptor beta chains presented below share a single source sample, sequenced in a study of blood T cell repertoires in COVID-19. Clones were read by immunoSEQ multiplex PCR, and TCRdb kept only the in-frame ones, dropping some. The sample contains about 480,000 clones, about 91% of which appear only once. Sequencing input: peripheral blood. The origin of the receptors is a woman between 50 and 59 years old with COVID-19, enrolled during active disease.

The rearrangement uses TRBV12-5 and TRBJ2-1; 8 bases match TRBD1. Trimming at V came to 3 bases and at J to 6 bases, leaving 1 base not matched to a gene. The CDR3 is 13 residues long. Germline CDR1 LGHNT, CDR2 FRNRAP. The CDR3 DNA is TGTGCTAGTGGTTTTGGACAGGGCAATGAGCAGTTCTTC. Amino acid sequence: CASGFGQGNEQFF.

The chain uses TRBV7-9 and TRBJ1-2; D call uncertain. CDR3 size: 16 residues. Per germline, CDR1 SEHNR and CDR2 FQNEAQ (reference sequence). Trimming shortened V by 3 bases and J by 4 bases, and 18 bases separated the two germline ends. The CDR3 bases are TGTGCCAGCAGCTTCTCTAGTGGCCGGAGGCCCTATGGCTACACCTTC. The encoded protein is CASSFSSGRRPYGYTF. The full variable domain, completed using reference TRBV7-9 and TRBJ1-2, is DTGVSQNPRHKITKRGQNVTFRCDPISEHNRLYWYRQTLGQGPEFLTYFQNEAQLEKSRLLSDRFSAERPKGSFSTLEIQRTEQGDSAMYLCASSFSSGRRPYGYTFGSGTRLTVV.

This clone was seen just once. The chain recombines TRBV29-1 with TRBJ2-1; 8 nucleotides align to TRBD1. This CDR3 is 14 amino acids long. Germline CDR1 reads SQVTM; CDR2 reads ANQGSEA. Trimming removed 4 bases from V and 0 bases from J; junction bases left unmatched: 2. The CDR3 nucleotides read TGCAGCGTTGTGGGGACAGGCTCCTACAATGAGCAGTTCTTC. It codes for CSVVGTGSYNEQFF.

This sequence joins TRBV21-1 and TRBJ2-2; the table gives TRBD1 as D, unverified against the DNA. TRBV21-1 is recorded as a pseudogene. The CDR3 is 20 residues long. The CDR3 loop is CASSLFRGGEGACNTGELFF. CDR3 bases: TGTGCCAGCAGCCTGTTTCGGGGCGGTGAGGGGGCGTGCAACACCGGGGAGCTGTTTTTT.

The chain is built from TRBV18 and TRBJ2-1, with D possibly being TRBD1 (5 bases). CDR3 length: 12 amino acids. V was pared by 6 bases and J by 7 bases, with 10 bases between. The germline CDR1 and CDR2 sequences are KGHSH and LQKENI. This CDR3 is CASSPQGNEQFF. Here the CDR3 DNA reads TGTGCCAGCTCTCCTCAGGGTAATGAGCAGTTCTTC.

The DNA of the CDR3 is TGTGCCAGCAGCGCGACAGGGGCTAACTATGGCTACACCTTC. As protein: CASSATGANYGYTF. The chain links TRBV6-5 to TRBJ1-2; 8 positions match TRBD1. The CDR3 sequence is 14 residues long. Germline values: CDR1 MNHEY, CDR2 SVGAGI. J lost 0 bases, V lost 6 bases, and 3 bases had no gene match.

This clone is a singleton in its sample. The genes are TRBV10-3 and TRBJ2-2; D not certain. The CDR3 is made up of 14 amino acids. The V gene's germline CDR1 is ENHRY and CDR2 SYGVKD. Trimming shortened V by 7 bases and J by 0 bases, and 9 bases separated the two germline ends. Here the CDR3 reads CAIIQTPNTGELFF. CDR3 in DNA: TGTGCCATCATCCAGACACCGAACACCGGGGAGCTGTTTTTT.

The rearrangement uses TRBV3-1 (or the pseudogene TRBV3-2) and TRBJ2-1; 10 bases are a match to TRBD1. Germline V gene lookup returns CDR1 LGHDT and CDR2 YNNKEL (reference sequence). The CDR3 has 17 amino acids. After removal of 0 bases from V and 3 bases from J, the junction contained 5 bases not matched to a gene. The CDR3 region is CASSQDPDRGLYNEQFF. The CDR3, as DNA: TGTGCCAGCAGCCAAGATCCTGACAGGGGGCTCTACAATGAGCAGTTCTTC.

The rearrangement links TRBV7-8 to TRBJ2-7; possible D gene TRBD1, 6 bases. The germline gives CDR1 SGHVS, CDR2 FQNEAQ. The V end lost 4 bases, the J end lost 2 bases, and 18 bases lay between the germline ends. This CDR3 has 16 residues. CDR3 residues: CASSSNAGTSTYEQYF. CDR3 nucleotides: TGTGCCAGCAGCTCAAATGCCGGGACATCGACCTACGAGCAGTACTTC.

This clone was found a few times. The chain combines TRBV10-1 with TRBJ2-7; 9 bases align to TRBD1. The J segment lost 5 bases and the V segment lost 6 bases, leaving 14 bases of the junction unmatched. Germline V gene sequence: CDR1 WNHNN, CDR2 SYGVQD (reference sequence). The CDR3 runs to 16 residues. CDR3 nucleotides: TGCGCCAGCAGCCTTTGGGACAGGGAATCAGTCCACGAGCAGTACTTC. Protein product: CASSLWDRESVHEQYF.

The V gene is TRBV19, the J gene TRBJ2-7, with 7 bases fitting TRBD1. Germline V gene sequence: CDR1 LNHDA, CDR2 SQIVND (reference sequence). Trimming at V came to 5 bases and at J to 2 bases, leaving 3 bases not matched to a gene. The CDR3 extends over 13 amino acids. CDR3 coding DNA: TGTGCCAGTAGTCGTGGACAGGCCTACGAGCAGTACTTC. Translation gives CASSRGQAYEQYF.

V is TRBV2 and J is TRBJ1-2; TRBD1 aligns across 7 bases. CDR3 length equals 14 residues. Germline V lookup: CDR1 SNHLY, CDR2 FYNNEI. The V segment lost 2 bases and the J segment 4 bases; nucleotides outside the gene matches: 4. The CDR3 DNA reads as TGTGCCAGCAGTGAATTAGGGGGCGTCTATGGCTACACCTTC. Protein sequence: CASSELGGVYGYTF.

This sequence joins TRBV27 and TRBJ2-1; 9 bases are a match to TRBD1. V lost 5 bases and J lost 5; bases outside the gene matches: 19. The germline gives CDR1 MNHEY, CDR2 SMNVEV (reference sequence). The CDR3 contains 19 residues. For the CDR3, the DNA is TGTGCCAGCAGTCCTCAGGACAGGGGACTAACTAAGTACAACAATGAGCAGTTCTTC. As protein: CASSPQDRGLTKYNNEQFF.

V and J are TRBV2 and TRBJ2-1; 8 bases line up with TRBD1. The V and J ends lost 6 bases and 2 bases, in that order; junction bases with no gene match: 3. The CDR3 loop spans 14 amino acids. CDR1 and CDR2 from the germline V gene are SNHLY and FYNNEI. For the CDR3, the DNA is TGTGCCAGCAGGGAGGACAGGGCCTACAATGAGCAGTTCTTC. Translating it yields CASREDRAYNEQFF.

This clone came up many times. The V call is TRBV7-6, the J call TRBJ2-2, with TRBD2 identical over 9 bases. The CDR3 totals 17 residues. CDR1 SGHVS and CDR2 FNYEAQ come from the germline V gene. With 5 bases clipped from V and 0 bases from J, the junction kept 7 bases outside the gene matches. The CDR3 DNA reads as TGTGCCAGCAGCCTCAGCGGGGGGAGTTCGAACACCGGGGAGCTGTTTTTT. It encodes CASSLSGGSSNTGELFF.

This sequence joins TRBV24-1 and TRBJ2-3, with 8 nucleotides matching TRBD1. The CDR3 covers 17 residues. In germline, CDR1 is KGHDR, CDR2 SFDVKD. J lost 2 bases, V lost 1 base, and 7 bases had no gene match. CDR3 in amino acids: CATSDFGQGVATDTQYF. The CDR3 region has the DNA TGTGCCACCAGTGATTTCGGACAGGGCGTTGCCACAGATACGCAGTATTTT.

The chain links TRBV6-5 to TRBJ1-4; D remains ambiguous. The germline CDR1 and CDR2 sequences are MNHEY and SVGAGI. This CDR3 region has 14 residues. V lost 8 bases, J lost 2 bases, and 12 bases lay in between. CDR3 region: CASRSSGTNEKLFF. The CDR3 DNA reads TGTGCCAGCCGGTCATCGGGTACTAATGAAAAACTGTTTTTT.

The V call is TRBV6-5, the J call TRBJ1-6; TRBD1 matches at 8 bases. The CDR3 spans 15 residues. Germline CDR1 is MNHEY and CDR2 is SVGAGI. V lost 2 bases to trimming and J lost 9 bases; unmatched junction nucleotides: 6. CDR3 coding DNA: TGTGCCAGCAGTTACCTTGACAGGGGCGGTTCACCCCTCCACTTT. Translation gives CASSYLDRGGSPLHF.

The chain uses TRBV4-1 and TRBJ2-2; 10 nucleotides match TRBD2. CDR3 length equals 18 residues. Germline trimming cut 4 bases from V and 0 bases from J; bases unmatched to any gene: 8. The germline V gene has CDR1 MGHRA and CDR2 YSYEKL. The CDR3 loop is CASSRERGGFANTGELFF. CDR3 bases: TGCGCCAGCAGCCGGGAGCGGGGGGGCTTCGCGAACACCGGGGAGCTGTTTTTT.

The chain carries TRBV28 and TRBJ1-5; 8 bases agree with TRBD1. This CDR3 spans 13 amino acids. The ends lost 5 bases at V and 5 bases at J; junction bases unmatched: 2. Germline V lookup: CDR1 MDHEN, CDR2 SYDVKM. CDR3 amino acids: CASSDRGDQPQHF. Here the CDR3 DNA reads TGTGCCAGCAGTGACAGGGGAGATCAGCCCCAGCATTTT.